The TCR beta chain under discussion was sequenced for a study of T cells in Graves' hyperthyroidism and ophthalmopathy. About the research overall: Peripheral blood was taken when the disease was first diagnosed, before any treatment began.

This clonotype has ten or more counts. V lost 2 bases, J lost 0 bases, and 10 bases lay in between. Looked up from germline, CDR1 is SQVTM and CDR2 is ANQGSEA. This CDR3 is 14 amino acids long. From RNA transcripts, TCR beta CDR3 regions were amplified. The TCR CDR3 first-round RT-PCR relied on the HTBI primer set. A single record per CDR3 protein comes from TCRdb applying MiXCR to the multiplex PCR reads. The sample has some 350,000 distinct CDR3 sequences; approximately 25% are singletons. V is TRBV29-1 and J is TRBJ1-1, with D possibly being TRBD1 (5 bases). The sequenced sample consisted of blood. This receptor was identified in a man over 45 with Graves' hyperthyroidism. The CDR3 loop is CSVEWGAVNTEAFF. For the CDR3, the DNA is TGCAGCGTTGAATGGGGCGCCGTGAACACTGAAGCTTTCTTT. The variable domain in full, with the rest retrieved from reference TRBV29-1 and TRBJ1-1, is SAVISQKPSRDICQRGTSLTIQCQVDSQVTMMFWYRQQPGQSLTLIATANQGSEATYESGFVIDKFPISRPNLTFSTLTVSNMSPEDSSIYLCSVEWGAVNTEAFFGQGTRLTVV.